The 15 T cell receptor beta chains listed next were all sequenced from one sample in a study of response to subunit inactivated influenza vaccine. TCRdb independently ran MiXCR on the RT-PCR reads; one entry per CDR3 protein. The table includes about 700,000 distinct CDR3 sequences, approximately 15% detected once. Sequenced material: PBMCs from blood, taken roughly 2 weeks before vaccination. The receptors shown here come from a man aged 45 to 65 who received an inactivated influenza vaccine.

The chain joins TRBV20-1 to TRBJ2-3; D perhaps matches TRBD1 (5 bases). CDR3 size: 13 residues. Germline V CDR1 and CDR2: DFQATT, SNEGSKA (reference sequence). CDR3 loop: CSDRRGITDTQYF. The CDR3, as DNA: TGCAGCGACAGAAGGGGAATCACAGATACGCAGTATTTT.

V usage is TRBV9 and J usage is TRBJ2-1, with 7 nucleotides matching TRBD2. Looked up from germline, CDR1 is SGDLS and CDR2 is YYNGEE. The CDR3 totals 14 residues. The V gene end was trimmed by 2 bases and the J gene end by 3 bases; junction bases not matched to a gene: 2. The CDR3 loop is CASSVGLDYNEQFF. The CDR3 nucleotides read TGTGCCAGCAGCGTTGGACTAGACTACAATGAGCAGTTCTTC. The full variable domain, with the rest looked up from reference TRBV9 and TRBJ2-1, is DSGVTQTPKHLITATGQRVTLRCSPRSGDLSVYWYQQSLDQGLQFLIQYYNGEERAKGNILERFSAQQFPDLHSELNLSSLELGDSALYFCASSVGLDYNEQFFGPGTRLTVL.

The chain carries TRBV15 and TRBJ2-7; 9 bases are a match to TRBD2. The CDR3 is 15 amino acids. V gave up 0 bases and J gave up 5 bases; unmatched junction bases: 5. Germline CDR1 reads LNHNV; CDR2 reads YYDKDF (reference sequence). The CDR3 loop reads CATSREPGLAHEQYF. For the CDR3, the DNA is TGTGCCACCAGCAGAGAACCGGGACTAGCCCACGAGCAGTACTTC.

This clonotype was detected a few times. This chain joins TRBV12-3 or TRBV12-4 and TRBJ2-6; D call uncertain. The CDR3 consists of 16 residues. With 4 bases removed from V and 4 bases from J, the gap between germline ends came to 14 bases. CDR3 in DNA: TGTGCCAGCAGTTCTATGACTCGGTCAGGGGCCAACGTCCTGACTTTC. Its translation: CASSSMTRSGANVLTF.

The gene calls are TRBV20-1 and TRBJ1-5; D ambiguous. V lost 3 bases, J lost 4 bases, and 10 bases lay in between. This CDR3 region has 13 residues. Germline CDR1 DFQATT, CDR2 SNEGSKA (reference sequence). The CDR3 sequence: CSASQDQNQPQHF. The CDR3 DNA is TGCAGTGCTAGTCAGGACCAAAATCAGCCCCAGCATTTT.

This clonotype was detected only a few times. The V gene is TRBV2, the J gene TRBJ2-3, with 9 positions matching TRBD1. Germline values: CDR1 SNHLY, CDR2 FYNNEI. CDR3 length equals 15 residues. V lost 6 bases to trimming and J lost 6 bases; unmatched junction nucleotides: 10. The CDR3 DNA sequence: TGTGCCAGCAGGACAGGGGGTTACCCCACTGATACGCAGTATTTT. This codes for CASRTGGYPTDTQYF.

This clonotype was recorded a few times. The chain is built from TRBV19 and TRBJ2-1; 8 bases are shared with TRBD1. This CDR3 is built from 15 residues. Germline trimming cut 1 base from V and 8 bases from J; bases unmatched to any gene: 7. Germline CDR1 is LNHDA and CDR2 is SQIVND (reference sequence). CDR3 DNA sequence: TGTGCCAGTAGTATAGGCGGGACAGGAAGGGATGAGCAGTTCTTC. Residues: CASSIGGTGRDEQFF.

The rearrangement links TRBV28 to TRBJ2-7, with 13 nucleotides matching TRBD2. The CDR3 is made up of 16 amino acids. V gave up 4 bases and J gave up 4 bases; unmatched junction bases: 7. Germline assignment: CDR1 MDHEN and CDR2 SYDVKM. The CDR3 sequence is CASSSQTSGRAYEQYF. DNA for the CDR3: TGTGCCAGCAGTTCCCAAACTAGCGGGAGGGCTTACGAGCAGTACTTC.

As regards this clonotype: A junction boundary mismatches the germline segment, possibly from a read error. The rearrangement joins TRBV11-2 to TRBJ2-5, with D hard to call. Germline values: CDR1 SGHAT, CDR2 FQNNGV. The CDR3 is 14 amino acids. The CDR3 loop is CASSHPSGRENQYF. In DNA, the CDR3 is TGTGCCAGCAGCCACCCGTCGGGCCGAGAGAACCAGTACTTC.

The genes are TRBV6-5 and TRBJ2-1; D perhaps matches TRBD2 (6 bases). This CDR3 region has 15 residues. Trimming cost V 1 base and J 2 bases, with 9 bases left between them. From germline, CDR1 is MNHEY and CDR2 SVGAGI. The CDR3 loop reads CASSYLGGTYNEQFF. In DNA form, the CDR3 reads TGTGCCAGCAGTTACTTGGGGGGAACCTACAATGAGCAGTTCTTC.

This clonotype has ten or more counts. The genes are TRBV5-1 and TRBJ2-7; no firm D call. Germline CDR1 and CDR2: SGHRS and YFSETQ. This CDR3 region has 13 residues. V was shortened by 0 bases and J by 7 bases, with 11 bases between the two germline ends. CDR3 bases: TGCGCCAGCAGCTTGGCCCTGTGGGCTGAGCAGTACTTC. This codes for CASSLALWAEQYF.

In this sample, this clonotype turned up a few times. CDR3 in amino acids: CASSLTGRREKLFF. In DNA, the CDR3 is TGTGCCAGCAGCTTGACAGGGAGACGTGAAAAACTGTTTTTT. V gene TRBV5-6 combines with J gene TRBJ1-4, with D tentatively TRBD1 (6 bases). Per germline, CDR1 SGHDT and CDR2 YYEEEE. V was cut by 1 base and J by 7 bases, with 11 bases left in between. CDR3 length: 14 amino acids.

The chain combines TRBV5-1 with TRBJ2-5; D remains ambiguous. Per the germline V gene, CDR1 is SGHRS and CDR2 is YFSETQ. Between the trimmed V and J ends, which lost 0 bases and 7 bases, there was a span of 13 bases. CDR3 length equals 14 residues. As DNA, the CDR3 is TGCGCCAGCAGCTTGGTTTCCGATTCGGCGACCCAGTACTTC. This sequence encodes CASSLVSDSATQYF.

This clonotype was counted at least ten times. The CDR3 protein is CASSQVGTSGAYEQYF. The CDR3, as DNA: TGTGCCAGCAGCCAAGTCGGCACGTCAGGCGCCTACGAGCAGTACTTC. The rearrangement joins TRBV4-2 to TRBJ2-7; no reliable D call. The germline CDR1 and CDR2 sequences are LGHNA and YNFKEQ. The CDR3 has 16 residues. V shed 1 base and J shed 2 bases, with 15 bases lying between them.

In this sample, this clonotype turned up a few times. This chain joins TRBV15 and TRBJ2-7; the D call may be TRBD1 or TRBD2 (6 bases each). Trimming took off 0 bases at V and 4 bases at J, with 19 bases between the two ends. The CDR3 consists of 17 residues. Germline V gene data show CDR1 as LNHNV and CDR2 as YYDKDF (reference sequence). CDR3 sequence reads: CATSRDSSLGGSYEQYF. The CDR3 DNA is TGTGCCACCAGCAGAGATTCCAGCCTAGGGGGGTCTTACGAGCAGTACTTC. The full variable domain, in which reference TRBV15 and TRBJ2-7 provide the parts outside the CDR3, is DAMVIQNPRYQVTQFGKPVTLSCSQTLNHNVMYWYQQKSSQAPKLLFHYYDKDFNNEADTPDNFQSRRPNTSFCFLDIRSPGLGDTAMYLCATSRDSSLGGSYEQYFGPGTRLTVT.